These 22 T cell receptor beta chains were sequenced from one sample in a study of blood T cell repertoires in COVID-19. Profiled with immunoSEQ multiplex PCR; TCRdb holds only in-frame clones, not every one. The sample lists 100,000 to 150,000 clones, less than 85% occurring once. The sample taken for sequencing was peripheral blood. The receptors come from a woman older than 75 with acute or convalescent COVID-19.

The V call is TRBV27, the J call TRBJ2-1, with TRBD1 matching 7 bases. The trim removed 5 bases at V and 2 bases at J, leaving 3 bases unmatched. This CDR3 region has 14 residues. Germline lookup yields CDR1 MNHEY and CDR2 SMNVEV (reference sequence). Written as DNA, the CDR3 is TGTGCCAGCAGTCCCGGGACAGCCTACAATGAGCAGTTCTTC. Translated: CASSPGTAYNEQFF.

The genes are TRBV7-2 and TRBJ2-2; TRBD1 matches at 7 bases. J lost 7 bases, V lost 5 bases, and 16 bases had no gene match. The germline CDR1 and CDR2 sequences are SGHTA and FQGNSA. The CDR3 is 17 amino acids. The chain's CDR3 is CASSQRRAGGNFGELFF. CDR3 in DNA: TGTGCCAGCAGCCAACGGCGGGCAGGGGGTAATTTCGGGGAGCTGTTTTTT.

This chain connects TRBV6-5 to TRBJ2-5, with D possibly matching TRBD1 (6 bases). The CDR3 is 15 amino acids. The germline V gene encodes CDR1 MNHEY and CDR2 SVGAGI. The V end lost 10 bases, the J end lost 4 bases, and 22 bases lay between the germline ends. In DNA, the CDR3 is TGTGCCACCAACCGACGACAGGAGCTAGTAGAGACCCAGTACTTC. Amino acids: CATNRRQELVETQYF.

V gene TRBV29-1 combines with J gene TRBJ1-2; no clear D gene. The CDR3 length is 12 residues. Looked up from germline, CDR1 is SQVTM and CDR2 is ANQGSEA. V dropped 5 bases and J dropped 2 bases, with 9 bases sitting between them. In DNA, the CDR3 is TGCAGCGTTTTCGATCAGAACTATGGCTACACCTTC. This encodes CSVFDQNYGYTF.

The J gene is TRBJ2-1, the V gene TRBV4-1; TRBD1 aligns across 7 bases. V lost 1 base and J lost 7; bases outside the gene matches: 10. This CDR3 spans 16 amino acids. The germline CDR1 and CDR2 sequences are MGHRA and YSYEKL. CDR3 DNA: TGCGCCAGCAGCCAAGTTACGACAGGGCCCTTTAATGAGCAGTTCTTC. Translated, it gives CASSQVTTGPFNEQFF.

This chain joins TRBV18 and TRBJ1-6; D is perhaps TRBD1 (6 bases). This CDR3 has 14 residues. Germline V CDR1 and CDR2: KGHSH, LQKENI. V was shortened by 2 bases and J by 8 bases, with 10 bases between the two germline ends. CDR3 DNA sequence: TGTGCCAGCTCACCAGAAGGGACATATTCACCCCTCCACTTT. Amino acids: CASSPEGTYSPLHF.

This clone occurred a few times. This chain uses TRBV2 with TRBJ1-1, with D perhaps matching TRBD1 (5 bases). Germline assignment: CDR1 SNHLY and CDR2 FYNNEI. There are 13 residues in the CDR3. V was shortened by 6 bases and J by 7 bases, with 15 bases between the two germline ends. The CDR3 bases are TGTGCCAGCAGCGAGATGGGGCTTGGTGAAGCTTTCTTT. This gives the protein CASSEMGLGEAFF.

The rearrangement links TRBV7-2 to TRBJ2-5; 9 bases map to TRBD1. The V gene's germline CDR1 is SGHTA and CDR2 FQGNSA. This CDR3 has 18 residues. V lost 2 bases, J lost 0 bases, and 10 bases stayed unmatched. For the CDR3, the DNA is TGTGCCAGCAGCTTACAAGGACAGGGGTTACGGTACCAAGAGACCCAGTACTTC. This codes for CASSLQGQGLRYQETQYF. The whole variable domain, filled in from reference TRBV7-2 and TRBJ2-5, reads GAGVSQSPSNKVTEKGKDVELRCDPISGHTALYWYRQSLGQGLEFLIYFQGNSAPDKSGLPSDRFSAERTGGSVSTLTIQRTQQEDSAVYLCASSLQGQGLRYQETQYFGPGTRLLVL.

The chain is built from TRBV9 and TRBJ2-1, with 15 nucleotides matching TRBD2. From germline, CDR1 is SGDLS and CDR2 YYNGEE. This CDR3 is 21 amino acids long. The junction had 10 bases not matched to a gene; V was cut back by 0 bases and J by 0 bases. The CDR3 DNA follows: TGTGCCAGCAGCGTAGCTCCTGGGACTAGCGGGAGGAGTAGCTCCTACAATGAGCAGTTCTTC. Translating it yields CASSVAPGTSGRSSSYNEQFF.

CDR3 region: CASSQDSLGSSGHYNEQFF. In nucleotides, the CDR3 is TGCGCCAGCAGCCAAGATTCCTTGGGCTCTAGCGGGCACTACAATGAGCAGTTCTTC. This chain uses TRBV4-3 with TRBJ2-1; 8 bases align to TRBD2. The V gene's germline CDR1 is LGHNA and CDR2 YSLEER. This CDR3 region has 19 residues. V trimming: 0 bases; J trimming: 3 bases; junction bases outside the gene matches: 13.

The chain uses TRBV6-5 and TRBJ1-5; D call uncertain. CDR1 MNHEY and CDR2 SVGAGI come from the germline V gene. V lost 4 bases, J lost 2 bases, and 12 bases lay in between. The CDR3 length is 15 residues. DNA for the CDR3: TGTGCCAGCAGTTCCTCATCAAATCGCAATCAGCCCCAGCATTTT. Encoded protein: CASSSSSNRNQPQHF.

The chain uses TRBV5-1 and TRBJ2-5; 10 nucleotides agree with TRBD1. The CDR3 is made up of 15 amino acids. Germline V gene lookup returns CDR1 SGHRS and CDR2 YFSETQ. Trimming took 5 bases from V and 5 from J; bases not matched to a gene: 9. CDR3 DNA: TGCGCCAGCAGGACCGGGACAGGGGTTGTGGAGACCCAGTACTTC. Translating it yields CASRTGTGVVETQYF. Supplemented by reference TRBV5-1 and TRBJ2-5, the full variable domain reads KAGVTQTPRYLIKTRGQQVTLSCSPISGHRSVSWYQQTPGQGLQFLFEYFSETQRNKGNFPGRFSGRQFSNSRSEMNVSTLELGDSALYLCASRTGTGVVETQYFGPGTRLLVL.

The rearrangement joins TRBV19 to TRBJ2-2, with 11 bases fitting TRBD2. This CDR3 contains 15 residues. Germline CDR1 reads LNHDA; CDR2 reads SQIVND (reference sequence). After removal of 7 bases from V and 6 bases from J, the junction contained 7 bases not matched to a gene. CDR3 amino acids: CASIMVAGGPGELFF. The CDR3 DNA reads TGTGCCAGTATTATGGTAGCGGGAGGGCCCGGGGAGCTGTTTTTT.

V and J are TRBV27 and TRBJ2-1, with D possibly being TRBD1 (6 bases). The V gene's germline CDR1 is MNHEY and CDR2 SMNVEV (reference sequence). The CDR3 sequence is 12 residues long. V gave up 5 bases and J gave up 10 bases, with 12 bases separating them. CDR3 sequence reads: CASSKWGTEQFF. The CDR3 DNA reads as TGTGCCAGCAGTAAGTGGGGGACAGAGCAGTTCTTC.

V usage is TRBV15 and J usage is TRBJ1-6; 7 nucleotides line up with TRBD1. J lost 10 bases, V lost 0 bases, and 12 bases had no gene match. The germline gives CDR1 LNHNV, CDR2 YYDKDF (reference sequence). The length of the CDR3 is 17 residues. Written as DNA, the CDR3 is TGTGCCACCAGCAGAGATAAGTCGCGACAGGGTGGGTCACCCCTCCACTTT. Amino acids: CATSRDKSRQGGSPLHF.

Notes on this clone: An end of the junction does not agree with germline; a read error may underlie this. This chain links TRBV12-3 or TRBV12-4 with TRBJ1-4; TRBD1 is a possible D gene (5 bases). The CDR3 is 12 residues long. CDR3 DNA sequence: TGTGCCAGCAGCAGCAGGGCCGGGTATCTCGGTTTT. As protein: CASSSRAGYLGF.

DNA for the CDR3: TGTGCCAGCAGGGTGGACAGGGACCTTTATGGCTACACCTTC. Its translation: CASRVDRDLYGYTF. The chain couples TRBV6-6 to TRBJ1-2; 8 bases map to TRBD1. V trimming: 6 bases; J trimming: 5 bases; junction bases outside the gene matches: 8. Per the germline V gene, CDR1 is MNHNY and CDR2 is SVGAGI (reference sequence). The length of the CDR3 is 14 residues.

The chain is built from TRBV2 and TRBJ2-7; 10 positions match TRBD1. J gave up 6 bases and V 7 bases, and 12 bases lay outside the gene matches. The CDR3 loop spans 15 amino acids. From germline, CDR1 is SNHLY and CDR2 FYNNEI. The CDR3 spells CASNFYGTGEAEQYF. CDR3 DNA sequence: TGTGCCAGCAATTTTTACGGGACAGGGGAGGCCGAGCAGTACTTC.

The chain is built from TRBV6-5 and TRBJ2-1, with 7 bases that match TRBD1. Losses at the gene ends were 6 bases for V and 2 bases for J; bases not matched to a gene: 7. Germline CDR1 and CDR2: MNHEY and SVGAGI. This CDR3 comprises 15 residues. The chain's CDR3 is CASRRGQGAYNEQFF. The CDR3 DNA reads as TGTGCCAGCAGGAGGGGGCAGGGGGCCTACAATGAGCAGTTCTTC.

The J gene is TRBJ2-1, the V gene TRBV6-6; TRBD2 might be the D (7 bases). The CDR3 is 16 residues long. CDR1 is MNHNY and CDR2 is SVGAGI in the germline V gene (reference sequence). V gave up 2 bases and J gave up 4 bases, with 15 bases separating them. In nucleotides, the CDR3 is TGTGCCAGCAGTTACGGGGGGGCAGGGGCGTACAATGAGCAGTTCTTC. Its translation: CASSYGGAGAYNEQFF.

The chain employs TRBV27 and TRBJ2-4; TRBD1 might be the D (6 bases). This CDR3 is 14 amino acids long. CDR1 and CDR2 from the germline V gene are MNHEY and SMNVEV (reference sequence). Trimming took off 4 bases at V and 5 bases at J, with 12 bases between the two ends. DNA of the CDR3: TGTGCCAGCAGTTCCTACAGGGATGAAAACATTCAGTACTTC. Translation gives CASSSYRDENIQYF.

Note on this clone: An end of the junction does not agree with germline; a read error may underlie this. The rearrangement uses TRBV2 and TRBJ2-1, with TRBD1 matching 7 bases. The CDR3 runs 13 residues. Germline loops: CDR1 SNHLY, CDR2 FYNNEI. Here the CDR3 DNA reads TGTGCCAGCTCCTGGGTAGGGGGCCGGAATTTGATCTTC. Its protein product is CASSWVGGRNLIF.